The rows below give T cell receptor beta chains drawn from one sample of a study of blood T cell repertoires in COVID-19. Assay used: immunoSEQ multiplex PCR; TCRdb lists only in-frame clones, some missing. In the table there are almost 300,000 clones, roughly 86% of which are singletons. Sequenced material: peripheral blood. The source of these receptors is a man between 65 and 79 years old with acute or convalescent COVID-19. CDR3s include the opening cysteine and the closing phenylalanine or tryptophan. Fields, in order: J gene, V gene, CDR3 length, clone size, D gene, CDR3 protein, CDR3 DNA. The D gene is left open where the match is weak. For some rows the clone size is stated as once, few or many, or as a class when expanded; others skip it.

J gene: TRBJ2-1; V gene: TRBV21-1; CDR3 length: 17; clone size: NA; D gene: NA; CDR3 protein: CASTRWETGGDDNEQFF; CDR3 DNA: TGTGCCAGCACCAGGTGGGAGACAGGGGGCGACGACAATGAGCAGTTCTTC
J gene: TRBJ2-3; V gene: TRBV5-1; CDR3 length: 14; clone size: NA; D gene: TRBD1; CDR3 protein: CASRLTGVTDTQYF; CDR3 DNA: TGCGCCAGCAGGCTGACAGGGGTGACAGATACGCAGTATTTT
J gene: TRBJ2-1; V gene: TRBV3-1/TRBV3-2; CDR3 length: 17; clone size: once; D gene: TRBD2; CDR3 protein: CASSQDTFSGRDNEQFF; CDR3 DNA: TGTGCCAGCAGCCAAGATACTTTTAGCGGGAGAGACAATGAGCAGTTCTTC
J gene: TRBJ1-2; V gene: TRBV28; CDR3 length: 16; clone size: NA; D gene: NA; CDR3 protein: CASTSSGVSSNYGYTF; CDR3 DNA: TGTGCCAGCACCTCCTCGGGGGTCAGTTCTAACTATGGCTACACCTTC
J gene: TRBJ2-3; V gene: TRBV7-7; CDR3 length: 15; clone size: NA; D gene: NA; CDR3 protein: CASSLSGSVTDTQYF; CDR3 DNA: TGTGCCAGCAGCTTATCAGGATCAGTCACAGATACGCAGTATTTT
J gene: TRBJ2-1; V gene: TRBV2; CDR3 length: 15; clone size: NA; D gene: TRBD2; CDR3 protein: CASSPLAGGYNEQFF; CDR3 DNA: TGTGCCAGCAGTCCTCTAGCGGGGGGTTACAATGAGCAGTTCTTC
J gene: TRBJ2-7; V gene: TRBV5-1; CDR3 length: 15; clone size: NA; D gene: TRBD2; CDR3 protein: CASRPRLAGIYEQYF; CDR3 DNA: TGCGCCAGCAGACCCCGACTAGCGGGAATCTACGAGCAGTACTTC
J gene: TRBJ2-2; V gene: TRBV27; CDR3 length: 16; clone size: once; D gene: TRBD1; CDR3 protein: CASSWTGDFSTGELFF; CDR3 DNA: TGTGCCAGCAGTTGGACAGGGGATTTCAGCACCGGGGAGCTGTTTTTT
J gene: TRBJ1-1; V gene: TRBV7-8; CDR3 length: 13; clone size: NA; D gene: NA; CDR3 protein: CASSPIVGTEAFF; CDR3 DNA: TGTGCCAGCAGTCCAATCGTCGGCACTGAAGCTTTCTTT
J gene: TRBJ1-1; V gene: TRBV6-5; CDR3 length: 13; clone size: NA; D gene: NA; CDR3 protein: CASSYNAGVGAFF; CDR3 DNA: TGTGCCAGCAGTTACAACGCAGGGGTTGGCGCTTTCTTT
J gene: TRBJ2-3; V gene: TRBV5-1; CDR3 length: 14; clone size: NA; D gene: TRBD2; CDR3 protein: CASAGGGSADTQYF; CDR3 DNA: TGCGCCAGCGCGGGCGGGGGATCGGCGGATACGCAGTATTTT
J gene: TRBJ1-5; V gene: TRBV19; CDR3 length: 18; clone size: NA; D gene: TRBD1; CDR3 protein: CASSRFAGQGPMNQPQHF; CDR3 DNA: TGTGCCAGTAGCCGATTTGCGGGACAGGGGCCTATGAATCAGCCCCAGCATTTT
J gene: TRBJ1-1; V gene: TRBV6-1; CDR3 length: 14; clone size: NA; D gene: NA; CDR3 protein: CASRPGVMNTEAFF; CDR3 DNA: TGTGCCAGCAGACCAGGGGTTATGAACACTGAAGCTTTCTTT
J gene: TRBJ2-1; V gene: TRBV5-1; CDR3 length: 14; clone size: NA; D gene: TRBD1; CDR3 protein: CASSTQGEVDEQFF; CDR3 DNA: TGCGCCAGCAGCACACAGGGGGAAGTCGATGAGCAGTTCTTC
J gene: TRBJ1-3; V gene: TRBV7-2; CDR3 length: 16; clone size: NA; D gene: NA; CDR3 protein: CASSLRFQGSGNTIYF; CDR3 DNA: TGTGCCAGCAGCTTACGTTTTCAGGGATCTGGAAACACCATATATTTT
J gene: TRBJ2-7; V gene: TRBV11-2; CDR3 length: 14; clone size: NA; D gene: TRBD2; CDR3 protein: CASSSPLAGVEQYF; CDR3 DNA: TGTGCCAGCAGCTCCCCCCTAGCGGGAGTCGAGCAGTACTTC
J gene: TRBJ1-6; V gene: TRBV28; CDR3 length: 14; clone size: NA; D gene: NA; CDR3 protein: CASSSPGVGSPLHF; CDR3 DNA: TGTGCCAGCAGTTCCCCCGGGGTCGGCTCACCCCTCCACTTT
J gene: TRBJ1-3; V gene: TRBV5-1; CDR3 length: 14; clone size: NA; D gene: NA; CDR3 protein: CASHQGSSGNTIYF; CDR3 DNA: TGCGCCAGCCATCAGGGTTCCTCTGGAAACACCATATATTTT
J gene: TRBJ1-4; V gene: TRBV7-2; CDR3 length: 15; clone size: NA; D gene: NA; CDR3 protein: CASSFGWREDEKLFF; CDR3 DNA: TGTGCCAGCAGCTTTGGGTGGAGGGAGGATGAAAAACTGTTTTTT
J gene: TRBJ2-7; V gene: TRBV15; CDR3 length: 17; clone size: NA; D gene: TRBD2; CDR3 protein: CATSREPPGGNPYEQYF; CDR3 DNA: TGTGCCACCAGCAGAGAGCCTCCGGGGGGGAACCCCTACGAGCAGTACTTC
J gene: TRBJ2-2; V gene: TRBV29-1; CDR3 length: 13; clone size: NA; D gene: NA; CDR3 protein: CSVGAENTGELFF; CDR3 DNA: TGCAGCGTTGGTGCGGAGAACACCGGGGAGCTGTTTTTT
J gene: TRBJ2-1; V gene: TRBV10-2; CDR3 length: 14; clone size: NA; D gene: TRBD2; CDR3 protein: CASSGSGSVYEQFF; CDR3 DNA: TGCGCCAGCAGTGGTAGCGGGAGTGTCTATGAGCAGTTCTTC
J gene: TRBJ1-5; V gene: TRBV12-3/TRBV12-4; CDR3 length: 13; clone size: NA; D gene: NA; CDR3 protein: CASSLAGNQPQHF; CDR3 DNA: TGTGCCAGCAGTTTGGCAGGTAATCAGCCCCAGCATTTT
J gene: TRBJ1-2; V gene: TRBV6-1; CDR3 length: 14; clone size: NA; D gene: NA; CDR3 protein: CASSEGMAGVGYTF; CDR3 DNA: TGTGCCAGCAGTGAAGGAATGGCAGGGGTTGGCTACACCTTC
J gene: TRBJ1-6; V gene: TRBV9; CDR3 length: 15; clone size: NA; D gene: TRBD1; CDR3 protein: CASSTTGTALLPLHF; CDR3 DNA: TGTGCCAGCAGCACAACCGGGACAGCCTTATTACCCCTCCACTTT
J gene: TRBJ2-5; V gene: TRBV7-6; CDR3 length: 15; clone size: NA; D gene: NA; CDR3 protein: CASSTREQGMETQYF; CDR3 DNA: TGTGCCAGCAGCACTCGAGAACAGGGTATGGAGACCCAGTACTTC
J gene: TRBJ1-2; V gene: TRBV5-1; CDR3 length: 17; clone size: NA; D gene: TRBD1; CDR3 protein: CASSLNPGTGGDYGYTF; CDR3 DNA: TGCGCCAGCAGCCTGAACCCCGGGACAGGGGGGGACTATGGCTACACCTTC
J gene: TRBJ1-1; V gene: TRBV5-1; CDR3 length: 14; clone size: NA; D gene: NA; CDR3 protein: CASSPMEGYTEAFF; CDR3 DNA: TGCGCCAGCAGCCCCATGGAGGGATACACTGAAGCTTTCTTT
J gene: TRBJ1-4; V gene: TRBV28; CDR3 length: 16; clone size: NA; D gene: NA; CDR3 protein: CASSLISGRVEEKLFF; CDR3 DNA: TGTGCCAGCAGTTTAATATCGGGCAGGGTAGAGGAAAAACTGTTTTTT
J gene: TRBJ2-5; V gene: TRBV5-4; CDR3 length: 13; clone size: NA; D gene: NA; CDR3 protein: CASSQNSVETQYF; CDR3 DNA: TGTGCCAGCAGCCAAAATAGTGTGGAGACCCAGTACTTC
J gene: TRBJ2-7; V gene: TRBV7-3; CDR3 length: 14; clone size: NA; D gene: TRBD1; CDR3 protein: CASSLGTGPYEQYF; CDR3 DNA: TGTGCCAGCAGCCTAGGGACAGGCCCCTACGAGCAGTACTTC
J gene: TRBJ1-5; V gene: TRBV6-5; CDR3 length: 16; clone size: NA; D gene: NA; CDR3 protein: CASSFSTGTSNQPQHF; CDR3 DNA: TGTGCCAGCAGTTTTTCCACAGGGACGAGCAATCAGCCCCAGCATTTT
J gene: TRBJ2-3; V gene: TRBV6-2/TRBV6-3; CDR3 length: 15; clone size: NA; D gene: NA; CDR3 protein: CASSYPGSGTDTQYF; CDR3 DNA: TGTGCCAGCAGTTACCCAGGTAGCGGCACAGATACGCAGTATTTT
J gene: TRBJ1-1; V gene: TRBV5-1; CDR3 length: 14; clone size: NA; D gene: TRBD1; CDR3 protein: CASSMKTGDTEAFF; CDR3 DNA: TGCGCCAGCAGTATGAAGACAGGGGACACTGAAGCTTTCTTT
J gene: TRBJ2-3; V gene: TRBV18; CDR3 length: 15; clone size: NA; D gene: NA; CDR3 protein: CASSPAAVSTDTQYF; CDR3 DNA: TGTGCCAGCTCACCAGCAGCGGTTAGCACAGATACGCAGTATTTT
J gene: TRBJ2-1; V gene: TRBV4-2; CDR3 length: 20; clone size: NA; D gene: TRBD2; CDR3 protein: CASSQEVQALPGLGHNEQFF; CDR3 DNA: TGTGCCAGCAGCCAGGAAGTGCAGGCGTTACCAGGACTAGGCCACAATGAGCAGTTCTTC
J gene: TRBJ1-3; V gene: TRBV10-3; CDR3 length: 15; clone size: NA; D gene: NA; CDR3 protein: CAISGGWSSGNTIYF; CDR3 DNA: TGTGCCATCAGTGGAGGCTGGAGTTCGGGAAACACCATATATTTT
J gene: TRBJ2-7; V gene: TRBV7-2; CDR3 length: 15; clone size: NA; D gene: TRBD1; CDR3 protein: CASSDGTGRSYEQYF; CDR3 DNA: TGTGCCAGCAGCGATGGGACAGGACGCTCCTACGAGCAGTACTTC
J gene: TRBJ2-5; V gene: TRBV7-2; CDR3 length: 14; clone size: NA; D gene: TRBD2; CDR3 protein: CASSPGGLKETQYF; CDR3 DNA: TGTGCCAGCAGCCCGGGGGGGCTCAAAGAGACCCAGTACTTC
J gene: TRBJ1-1; V gene: TRBV6-2/TRBV6-3; CDR3 length: 14; clone size: NA; D gene: NA; CDR3 protein: CASSYLQANTEAFF; CDR3 DNA: TGTGCCAGCAGTTACTTGCAGGCGAACACTGAAGCTTTCTTT
J gene: TRBJ2-3; V gene: TRBV3-1/TRBV3-2; CDR3 length: 17; clone size: NA; D gene: NA; CDR3 protein: CASSLSPPASGTDTQYF; CDR3 DNA: TGTGCCAGCAGTCTAAGTCCCCCGGCTAGCGGCACAGATACGCAGTATTTT
J gene: TRBJ1-3; V gene: TRBV30; CDR3 length: 13; clone size: NA; D gene: NA; CDR3 protein: CAWSGVPGNTIYF; CDR3 DNA: TGTGCCTGGAGCGGGGTTCCGGGAAACACCATATATTTT
J gene: TRBJ1-2; V gene: TRBV7-2; CDR3 length: 14; clone size: NA; D gene: NA; CDR3 protein: CASSLEGRAYGYTF; CDR3 DNA: TGTGCCAGCAGCTTAGAGGGGCGCGCGTATGGCTACACCTTC
J gene: TRBJ2-5; V gene: TRBV15; CDR3 length: 18; clone size: NA; D gene: TRBD2; CDR3 protein: CATSRDWPSGTSSETQYF; CDR3 DNA: TGTGCCACCAGCAGAGATTGGCCTAGCGGGACCTCGTCAGAGACCCAGTACTTC